Presented here are 25 T cell receptor beta chains from one specimen sequenced in a study of shared clonotypes between healthy human individuals. Method: immunoSEQ multiplex PCR; TCRdb's copy keeps in-frame clones and lacks some. The sample comprises more than 2 million clones, nearly 97% of which are singletons, and roughly 0.13% rests with the top ten. The source material was naive CD4+ T cells sorted from blood. Subset meaning: CD45RA+ positively selected. Every receptor here comes from a man between 18 and 35 years old in good health.

The rearrangement uses TRBV29-1 and TRBJ2-1; D gene uncertain. Deletions cut 6 bases from V and 0 bases from J, with 12 bases between. Germline lookup yields CDR1 SQVTM and CDR2 ANQGSEA. CDR3 length equals 14 residues. CDR3 residues: CSVVVTSSYNEQFF. The CDR3 bases are TGCAGCGTCGTGGTAACCAGCTCCTACAATGAGCAGTTCTTC.

The rearrangement links TRBV10-3 to TRBJ2-3; D possibly uses TRBD1 or TRBD2 (5 bases each). The CDR3 length is 17 residues. Germline-derived CDR1 and CDR2 are ENHRY and SYGVKD. V lost 3 bases to trimming and J lost 0 bases, with 16 bases between them. This chain's CDR3 is CAISDWGPTVSTDTQYF. CDR3 sequence (DNA): TGTGCCATCAGTGATTGGGGACCAACTGTCAGCACAGATACGCAGTATTTT.

V usage is TRBV30 and J usage is TRBJ1-6, with 8 positions matching TRBD1. Germline trimming cut 0 bases from V and 9 bases from J; bases unmatched to any gene: 13. CDR1 GTSNPN and CDR2 SVGIG come from the germline V gene (reference sequence). CDR3 length: 17 residues. CDR3 residues: CAWSVIRTGRDSSPLHF. DNA for the CDR3: TGTGCCTGGAGTGTAATTCGGACAGGGAGAGATAGTTCACCCCTCCACTTT.

The chain combines TRBV30 with TRBJ2-5; TRBD2 matches 14 bases. The CDR3 is made up of 15 amino acids. Germline trimming cut 2 bases from V and 5 bases from J; bases unmatched to any gene: 4. CDR1 is GTSNPN and CDR2 is SVGIG in the germline V gene (reference sequence). The CDR3 nucleotides read TGTGCCTGGAGTATGGGACTAGCGGGGGTGGAGACCCAGTACTTC. It encodes CAWSMGLAGVETQYF.

V gene TRBV7-2 combines with J gene TRBJ1-2; TRBD1 aligns across 9 bases. Germline CDR1 and CDR2: SGHTA and FQGNSA. The V gene end was trimmed by 5 bases and the J gene end by 8 bases; junction bases not matched to a gene: 9. The CDR3 has 14 amino acids. CDR3 sequence (DNA): TGTGCCAGCAGCCCAGCGGGACAGGGAGACGGCTACACCTTC. Translation gives CASSPAGQGDGYTF.

This chain joins TRBV5-8 and TRBJ1-5; tentatively, D is TRBD1 (6 bases). The length of the CDR3 is 16 residues. Germline CDR1 SGHTS, CDR2 YDEGEE. V dropped 0 bases and J dropped 0 bases, with 10 bases sitting between them. CDR3 nucleotide sequence: TGTGCCAGCAGCTTGGAGGGCAGGGGTAGCAATCAGCCCCAGCATTTT. It yields the protein CASSLEGRGSNQPQHF.

This clone was observed once. The gene calls are TRBV5-1 and TRBJ2-3; no definite D call. Between the trimmed V and J ends, which lost 6 bases and 4 bases, there was a span of 21 bases. From germline, CDR1 is SGHRS and CDR2 YFSETQ. This CDR3 region has 16 residues. DNA of the CDR3: TGCGCCAGCACCCCCGGTGGGCCCCTGTGGGCAGATACGCAGTATTTT. Its protein product is CASTPGGPLWADTQYF.

This rearrangement joins TRBV4-1 to TRBJ2-2, with D tentatively TRBD2 (5 bases). Trimming pared 2 bases from V and 4 bases from J, leaving 11 bases between. The CDR3 spans 15 residues. CDR1 is MGHRA, CDR2 YSYEKL, per germline. The CDR3 sequence is CASSQFLGVTGELFF. The CDR3 DNA sequence: TGCGCCAGCAGCCAATTCCTCGGGGTCACCGGGGAGCTGTTTTTT.

This sequence joins TRBV7-8 and TRBJ1-3; D perhaps matches TRBD1 (6 bases). Trimming stripped 5 bases from V and 1 base from J, with 12 bases between. CDR1 and CDR2 from the germline V gene are SGHVS and FQNEAQ. The CDR3 consists of 15 residues. This chain's CDR3 is CASSIRGQSGNTIYF. In nucleotides, the CDR3 is TGTGCCAGCAGCATAAGGGGACAATCTGGAAACACCATATATTTT.

This chain uses TRBV6-5 with TRBJ2-1; 7 bases match TRBD2. CDR3 length equals 12 residues. The germline V gene encodes CDR1 MNHEY and CDR2 SVGAGI. Trimming at V came to 6 bases and at J to 10 bases, leaving 6 bases not matched to a gene. The CDR3: CASRATSLEQFF. CDR3 DNA: TGTGCCAGCAGGGCGACTAGCTTGGAGCAGTTCTTC.

The chain links TRBV6-5 to TRBJ2-4, with a possible D match to TRBD1 (6 bases). The CDR3 extends over 13 amino acids. Germline V CDR1 and CDR2: MNHEY, SVGAGI. V lost 6 bases and J lost 4, with 10 bases in between. CDR3 in amino acids: CASSQQGKNIQYF. DNA of the CDR3: TGTGCCAGCAGCCAACAGGGAAAAAACATTCAGTACTTC.

The genes are TRBV6-1 and TRBJ1-1; D unclear. Germline assignment: CDR1 MNHNS and CDR2 SASEGT. V lost 3 bases to trimming and J lost 2 bases, with 7 bases between them. This CDR3 region has 13 residues. The DNA for the CDR3 is TGTGCCAGCAGTGATCAGATTAACACTGAAGCTTTCTTT. Amino acid sequence: CASSDQINTEAFF.

The V call is TRBV10-1, the J call TRBJ2-1; D uncertain. CDR1 is WNHNN and CDR2 is SYGVQD in the germline V gene (reference sequence). The CDR3 consists of 16 residues. Trimming took 2 bases from V and 0 from J, leaving 11 bases between them. CDR3 nucleotides: TGCGCCAGCAGTGAGAACAGCCTCCTCTCCTACAATGAGCAGTTCTTC. This codes for CASSENSLLSYNEQFF.

V and J are TRBV28 and TRBJ2-5; tentative D call: TRBD2 (6 bases). V was cut by 6 bases and J by 1 base, with 18 bases left in between. CDR1 is MDHEN, CDR2 SYDVKM, per germline. The CDR3 covers 16 residues. The CDR3 coding sequence is TGTGCCAGCAGCCCCCGAGTTTCCGGGGGCCAAGAGACCCAGTACTTC. It translates to CASSPRVSGGQETQYF.

The gene calls are TRBV5-8 and TRBJ2-7; D is ambiguous. The CDR3 contains 13 residues. V lost 1 base and J 1 base, leaving 6 bases between the germline ends. Per the germline V gene, CDR1 is SGHTS and CDR2 is YDEGEE. CDR3 in DNA: TGTGCCAGCAGCTTGTTGCTGTCCTACGAGCAGTACTTC. Translation gives CASSLLLSYEQYF.

This clone was detected only once. The chain has TRBV12-5 and TRBJ1-4, with 7 bases lining up with TRBD1. J was trimmed by 7 bases and V by 0 bases; bases with no gene match: 8. CDR3 length: 16 residues. Germline V gene data show CDR1 as LGHNT and CDR2 as FRNRAP. This CDR3 is CASGLVGQAGSEKLFF. Written as DNA, the CDR3 is TGTGCTAGTGGTTTGGTCGGACAGGCTGGAAGTGAAAAACTGTTTTTT.

This clone has only one observation. The chain carries TRBV6-5 and TRBJ1-2; tentative D call: TRBD1 (6 bases). The CDR3 spans 15 residues. V was cut by 6 bases and J by 10 bases, with 24 bases left in between. Germline V lookup: CDR1 MNHEY, CDR2 SVGAGI. The CDR3 reads CASSKQGLGAPAYTF. For the CDR3, the DNA is TGTGCCAGCAGCAAACAGGGACTGGGAGCACCCGCCTACACCTTC.

The chain couples TRBV19 to TRBJ1-3, with D unclear. Germline V gene lookup returns CDR1 LNHDA and CDR2 SQIVND (reference sequence). V was shortened by 7 bases and J by 0 bases, with 13 bases between the two germline ends. The CDR3 is made up of 15 amino acids. This CDR3 is CASKRTVDSGNTIYF. CDR3 nucleotide sequence: TGTGCCAGTAAACGGACGGTCGACTCTGGAAACACCATATATTTT.

The chain uses TRBV18 and TRBJ1-2, with D perhaps TRBD1 (5 bases). CDR3 length: 16 residues. V was cut by 2 bases and J by 6 bases, with 19 bases left in between. CDR1 and CDR2 (germline): KGHSH, LQKENI. The CDR3 reads CASSPGAGDLEHGYTF. In DNA form, the CDR3 reads TGTGCCAGCTCACCAGGGGCCGGAGATTTAGAACATGGCTACACCTTC.

CDR3 in amino acids: CASSPRQGLQVHF. CDR3 DNA: TGTGCCAGCAGCCCACGACAGGGGCTCCAAGTCCACTTT. The chain combines TRBV7-2 with TRBJ1-6, with TRBD1 identical over 8 bases. Losses at the gene ends were 5 bases for V and 17 bases for J; bases not matched to a gene: 11. Germline CDR1 and CDR2: SGHTA and FQGNSA. The CDR3 loop spans 13 amino acids.

Of note for this clone: A junction end diverges from the germline sequence, so it may reflect a read error. V is TRBV10-3 and J is TRBJ2-7, with no clear D. Germline-derived CDR1 and CDR2 are ENHRY and SYGVKD. There are 14 residues in the CDR3. The CDR3 loop reads CAIRNGRTDPLKNF. CDR3 DNA sequence: TGTGCCATCAGAAATGGAAGGACGGACCCTCTAAAGAACTTC.

This chain links TRBV9 with TRBJ2-2; D uncertain. This CDR3 spans 16 amino acids. The germline V gene encodes CDR1 SGDLS and CDR2 YYNGEE. V was shortened by 3 bases and J by 4 bases, with 16 bases between the two germline ends. The DNA of the CDR3 is TGTGCCAGCAGCGCGGAATTTGGAAGGGCCACCGGGGAGCTGTTTTTT. It specifies CASSAEFGRATGELFF.

V is TRBV27 and J is TRBJ2-1; D uncertain. Germline CDR1 and CDR2: MNHEY and SMNVEV (reference sequence). The CDR3 loop spans 14 amino acids. The V and J ends lost 2 bases and 4 bases respectively, with 9 bases between them. This CDR3 is CASSLEGRYNEQFF. CDR3 in DNA: TGTGCCAGCAGTTTAGAAGGACGGTACAATGAGCAGTTCTTC.

Details on this clone: An end of the junction does not agree with germline; a read error may underlie this. The chain combines TRBV10-2 with TRBJ2-7; D is perhaps TRBD1 or TRBD2 (5 bases each). The CDR3 consists of 15 residues. Per the germline V gene, CDR1 is WSHSY and CDR2 is SAAADI. The CDR3 DNA sequence: TGCGCCAGCACCCATGGGAACGGGGCCTCCTACGGGCAGTACTTC. As protein: CASTHGNGASYGQYF.

The CDR3 is CASSFVGDGTQYF. CDR3 bases: TGTGCCAGCAGCTTTGTAGGGGATGGGACCCAGTACTTC. The rearrangement links TRBV7-9 to TRBJ2-5, with TRBD1 as a possible D gene (5 bases). Germline values: CDR1 SEHNR, CDR2 FQNEAQ (reference sequence). This CDR3 contains 13 residues. Trimming shortened V by 3 bases and J by 7 bases, and 12 bases separated the two germline ends.